The 24 T cell receptor beta chains presented below share a single source sample, sequenced in a study of blood T cells in healthy people across ages. The authors ran a second PCR of roughly 6 to 11 cycles using a sample-barcoded 5' primer and a J-beta primer mix. Via MiXCR, TCRdb re-called the 5' RACE reads, giving one row per CDR3 protein. The top ten clones hold 30% to 45% of a sample with about 640,000 distinct CDR3 sequences, 58% of them seen once. Material for sequencing was blood. These receptors were collected from a man in his 60s in good health.

The table lists this clonotype with a few counts. This sequence joins TRBV21-1 and TRBJ1-2. TRBV21-1 is a pseudogene locus. The CDR3 has 13 amino acids. The CDR3 nucleotides are TGTGCCAGCAGCAAAACCGTGGGATATGGCTACACCTTC. The encoded protein is CASSKTVGYGYTF.

V usage is TRBV12-3 or TRBV12-4 and J usage is TRBJ1-5, with a weak D call TRBD1 (5 bases). The CDR3 sequence is 13 residues long. V lost 3 bases, J lost 5 bases, and 8 bases lay in between. The CDR3 reads CASSFGGYQPQHF. CDR3 in DNA: TGTGCCAGCAGTTTCGGGGGGTATCAGCCCCAGCATTTT.

The rearrangement links TRBV6-4 to TRBJ2-1; perhaps TRBD1 as D (5 bases). This CDR3 region has 17 residues. Germline V CDR1 and CDR2: MRHNA, SNTAGT. Trimming stripped 5 bases from V and 0 bases from J, with 17 bases between. This CDR3 is CASSPHPTATSYNEQFF. The CDR3 nucleotides read TGTGCCAGCAGTCCTCACCCGACAGCCACCTCCTACAATGAGCAGTTCTTC.

About this clonotype itself: Its ends do not fully match the called genes, so a read error is possible. The rearrangement joins TRBV5-1 to TRBJ2-5; either TRBD1 or TRBD2 may supply D (5 bases each). The CDR3 contains 14 residues. The germline V gene encodes CDR1 SGHRS and CDR2 YFSETQ. The CDR3 sequence: CACRGTERYNEQYF. CDR3 DNA sequence: TGCGCCTGCAGAGGGACGGAGCGTTACAATGAGCAGTACTTC.

This sequence joins TRBV18 and TRBJ1-6, with 8 bases lining up with TRBD1. Germline loops: CDR1 KGHSH, CDR2 LQKENI. V lost 2 bases and J lost 16; bases outside the gene matches: 10. The CDR3 contains 14 residues. The CDR3 spells CASSPGQGRARLHF. CDR3 DNA sequence: TGTGCCAGCTCACCAGGACAGGGTAGGGCCAGACTCCACTTT.

The rearrangement joins TRBV7-2 to TRBJ2-7, with 15 bases lining up with TRBD2. The J call is uncertain, as TRBJ2-5 better fits the DNA end. CDR1 is SGHTA and CDR2 is FQGNSA in the germline V gene. This CDR3 is 16 amino acids long. The CDR3 protein is CASSASGTSGGETQYF. DNA of the CDR3: TGTGCCAGCAGCGCCTCCGGGACTAGCGGGGGGGAGACCCAGTACTTC.

As for this clonotype: The junction does not match germline at one end; this may be a read error. V usage is TRBV4-2 and J usage is TRBJ2-1; D is undetermined. The length of the CDR3 is 15 residues. Looked up from germline, CDR1 is LGHNA and CDR2 is YNFKEQ. DNA of the CDR3: TGTGCCAACAGCCAGGACCAAAGCTCCTACAATGAGCAGTTCTTC. The encoded protein is CANSQDQSSYNEQFF.

This clonotype was counted only a few times. The V call is TRBV29-1, the J call TRBJ2-5; D unclear. This CDR3 is 10 amino acids long. Trimming took off 6 bases at V and 1 base at J, with 3 bases between the two ends. Per germline, CDR1 SQVTM and CDR2 ANQGSEA. The CDR3 DNA sequence: TGCAGCGTCCGCCAAGAGACCCAGTACTTC. It encodes CSVRQETQYF.

The chain employs TRBV6-1 and TRBJ1-2; D call uncertain. The CDR3 spans 15 residues. Trimming stripped 1 base from V and 1 base from J, with 10 bases between. Germline assignment: CDR1 MNHNS and CDR2 SASEGT. The DNA for the CDR3 is TGTGCCAGCAGTGAAGGATCCCGAAGTAACTATGGCTACACCTTC. Its protein is CASSEGSRSNYGYTF.

The chain couples TRBV6-1 to TRBJ2-1; D unresolved. The CDR3 consists of 12 residues. V was shortened by 5 bases and J by 5 bases, with 7 bases between the two germline ends. CDR1 and CDR2 (germline): MNHNS, SASEGT. CDR3 protein: CASSRLDNEQFF. In nucleotides, the CDR3 is TGTGCCAGCAGTCGACTGGACAATGAGCAGTTCTTC.

In this sample, this clonotype turned up a few times. The chain is built from TRBV14 and TRBJ1-2; D ambiguous. CDR1 is SGHDN, CDR2 FVKESK, per germline. Trimming took 0 bases from V and 4 from J, leaving 6 bases between them. This CDR3 region has 13 residues. The CDR3 DNA follows: TGTGCCAGCAGCCAAGATGCGAGCTATGGCTACACCTTC. Protein sequence: CASSQDASYGYTF. Variable domain in full (rest from reference TRBV14 and TRBJ1-2): EAGVTQFPSHSVIEKGQTVTLRCDPISGHDNLYWYRRVMGKEIKFLLHFVKESKQDESGMPNNRFLAERTGGTYSTLKVQPAELEDSGVYFCASSQDASYGYTFGSGTRLTVV.

This clonotype was observed a handful of times. The chain recombines TRBV18 with TRBJ2-6, with D perhaps matching TRBD1 (5 bases). The germline V and J ends were trimmed by 5 bases and 0 bases, with 14 bases remaining between them. Germline CDR1 KGHSH, CDR2 LQKENI. This CDR3 spans 17 amino acids. CDR3 bases: TGTGCCAGCTCAGCGGCCCGACAGATCTCTGGGGCCAACGTCCTGACTTTC. As protein: CASSAARQISGANVLTF.

The rearrangement joins TRBV6-5 to TRBJ2-4; D is possibly TRBD2 (6 bases). This CDR3 has 14 amino acids. The germline V and J ends were trimmed by 2 bases and 7 bases, with 12 bases remaining between them. Germline CDR1 is MNHEY and CDR2 is SVGAGI. The CDR3 region is CASSYARGENIQYF. The CDR3 coding sequence is TGTGCCAGCAGTTACGCGCGGGGTGAGAACATTCAGTACTTC.

This clonotype was seen more than once but under ten times. The chain combines TRBV7-2 with TRBJ2-1; maybe TRBD2 (5 bases). Germline CDR1 reads SGHTA; CDR2 reads FQGNSA. V dropped 4 bases and J dropped 9 bases, with 13 bases sitting between them. This CDR3 has 13 residues. This CDR3 is CASSSSTSTEQFF. CDR3 coding DNA: TGTGCCAGCAGCTCAAGTACTAGTACTGAGCAGTTCTTC.

The chain has TRBV7-2 and TRBJ2-5; D is undetermined. The germline CDR1 and CDR2 sequences are SGHTA and FQGNSA. Trimming left V 5 bases short and J 4 bases short, with 11 bases between. CDR3 length: 13 amino acids. The CDR3 DNA reads as TGTGCCAGCAGCGTAGATAGGCGAGAGACCCAGTACTTC. Its translation is CASSVDRRETQYF.

In its sample, this clonotype was seen a few times. V and J are TRBV11-2 and TRBJ2-1; 8 nucleotides line up with TRBD2. Germline V gene lookup returns CDR1 SGHAT and CDR2 FQNNGV. With V trimmed by 2 bases and J by 7 bases, 7 bases remained unmatched. The CDR3 runs 15 residues. The CDR3 nucleotides read TGTGCCAGCAGCTTAATGCGGGGGGCCGGGAATGAGCAGTTCTTC. Its protein is CASSLMRGAGNEQFF.

This clonotype showed up just a few times. This chain connects TRBV20-1 to TRBJ2-1; TRBD2 aligns across 8 bases. This CDR3 has 13 residues. V was clipped by 6 bases and J by 6 bases; unmatched bases: 7. Germline-derived CDR1 and CDR2 are DFQATT and SNEGSKA (reference sequence). The CDR3 DNA follows: TGCAGTGCCAACATAGCGGGGCTCAATGAGCAGTTCTTC. Translated, it gives CSANIAGLNEQFF.

The rearrangement uses TRBV6-5 and TRBJ1-6, with TRBD1 identical over 9 bases. Germline lookup yields CDR1 MNHEY and CDR2 SVGAGI. The CDR3 is 14 residues long. Trimming removed 6 bases from V and 10 bases from J; junction bases left unmatched: 7. The CDR3 protein is CASSGQGSRSPLHF. CDR3 nucleotide sequence: TGTGCCAGCAGCGGACAGGGGTCACGGTCACCCCTCCACTTT.

This clonotype was seen only a few times. The chain uses TRBV7-8 and TRBJ2-1, with D tentatively TRBD2 (6 bases). CDR1 is SGHVS, CDR2 FQNEAQ, per germline. The CDR3 has 17 amino acids. V was shortened by 1 base and J by 5 bases, with 18 bases between the two germline ends. In nucleotides, the CDR3 is TGTGCCAGCAGCTTAGGGGGTCCAGGAGGGGCAAACAATGAGCAGTTCTTC. This encodes CASSLGGPGGANNEQFF. Complete variable domain (other parts from reference TRBV7-8 and TRBJ2-1): GAGVSQSPRYKVAKRGQDVALRCDPISGHVSLFWYQQALGQGPEFLTYFQNEAQLDKSGLPSDRFFAERPEGSVSTLKIQRTQQEDSAVYLCASSLGGPGGANNEQFFGPGTRLTVL.

This chain joins TRBV3-1 and TRBJ1-2; D not resolved. V lost 1 base to trimming and J lost 8 bases, with 11 bases between them. The germline CDR1 and CDR2 sequences are LGHDT and YNNKEL (reference sequence). There are 13 residues in the CDR3. Here the CDR3 DNA reads TGTGCCAGCAGCCAAGTTCCGGGAGAAGGCTACACCTTC. Its translation: CASSQVPGEGYTF.

This rearrangement joins TRBV20-1 to TRBJ1-5, with TRBD1 identical over 10 bases. Unmatched junction bases numbered 5, after V lost 7 bases and J lost 2 bases. This CDR3 has 14 residues. Germline assignment: CDR1 DFQATT and CDR2 SNEGSKA (reference sequence). CDR3 protein: CSGTGGTGNQPQHF. Here the CDR3 DNA reads TGCAGTGGGACAGGGGGGACGGGCAATCAGCCCCAGCATTTT.

The chain couples TRBV29-1 to TRBJ2-3; TRBD2 agrees at 13 bases. CDR1 and CDR2 (germline): SQVTM, ANQGSEA. After removal of 6 bases from V and 4 bases from J, the junction contained 7 bases not matched to a gene. The CDR3 length is 15 residues. The CDR3 spells CSVKLAGGPADTQYF. The CDR3 bases are TGCAGCGTCAAACTAGCGGGGGGGCCCGCAGATACGCAGTATTTT.

The V call is TRBV5-6, the J call TRBJ2-1, with D perhaps assigned TRBD1 or TRBD2 (5 bases each). Germline V gene data show CDR1 as SGHDT and CDR2 as YYEEEE. The germline V and J ends were trimmed by 4 bases and 6 bases, with 23 bases remaining between them. This CDR3 spans 17 amino acids. The chain's CDR3 is CASSRDYVGQGINEQFF. As DNA, the CDR3 is TGTGCCAGCAGCCGGGATTACGTGGGGCAAGGAATCAATGAGCAGTTCTTC. Variable domain in full (rest from reference TRBV5-6 and TRBJ2-1): DAGVTQSPTHLIKTRGQQVTLRCSPKSGHDTVSWYQQALGQGPQFIFQYYEEEERQRGNFPDRFSGHQFPNYSSELNVNALLLGDSALYLCASSRDYVGQGINEQFFGPGTRLTVL.

The table lists this clonotype with a count of one. CDR3 in amino acids: CASSPYQTGSSSYEQYF. CDR3 in DNA: TGTGCCAGCTCACCCTACCAGACAGGGTCCAGCTCCTACGAGCAGTACTTC. The gene calls are TRBV18 and TRBJ2-7; 7 positions agree with TRBD1. The CDR3 sequence is 17 residues long. CDR1 and CDR2 from the germline V gene are KGHSH and LQKENI. V shed 3 bases, J shed 0 bases, and the junction held 11 bases outside the gene matches.